A selection of T cell receptor beta chains follows, all from one sample in a study of blood T cells in healthy people across ages. TCRdb redid the calling of the 5' RACE reads with MiXCR, one entry per CDR3 protein. Of around 1,700,000 distinct CDR3 sequences in the sample, roughly 27% are singletons; the top ten hold approximately 7.7%. The specimen sequenced was blood. These receptors all come from a woman aged 30 to 39 in good health. The conserved cysteine and the conserved F or W are not part of the CDR3 here. A D gene is named only where the DNA matches it firmly.

D: TRBD1
V: TRBV7-9
J: TRBJ1-2
CDR3: ASSTRQGTNYGYT

D: TRBD1
V: TRBV9
J: TRBJ2-1
CDR3: ASSETGGWNEQF

D: NA
V: TRBV20-1
J: TRBJ2-3
CDR3: SARDWQESTDTQY

D: TRBD2
V: TRBV5-4
J: TRBJ2-1
CDR3: ASNPGGSSYNEQF

D: NA
V: TRBV7-9
J: TRBJ2-4
CDR3: ASSPPGPNIQY

D: NA
V: TRBV9
J: TRBJ1-3
CDR3: ASSENRPSGNTIY

D: TRBD1
V: TRBV6-6
J: NA
CDR3: ASSYKRQGSSEQY

D: NA
V: TRBV7-2
J: TRBJ1-2
CDR3: ASSFQVNYGYT

D: NA
V: TRBV12-3/TRBV12-4
J: TRBJ2-3
CDR3: ASRGSADTQY

D: TRBD1
V: TRBV7-9
J: TRBJ2-2
CDR3: ASSSGQGGGTGELF

D: NA
V: TRBV5-5
J: TRBJ2-7
CDR3: ASSRGGGGTFCEQY

D: NA
V: TRBV7-2
J: TRBJ2-1
CDR3: ASSNTTTKF

D: TRBD1
V: TRBV5-1
J: TRBJ2-7
CDR3: ASSGLRTDRGHEQY

D: TRBD1
V: TRBV2
J: TRBJ2-2
CDR3: ASRQGMNTGKLF

D: NA
V: TRBV6-6
J: TRBJ2-2
CDR3: ASRPGGRGTGEPF

D: NA
V: TRBV12-3/TRBV12-4
J: TRBJ2-7
CDR3: ASSSTAYTYEQY

D: TRBD2
V: TRBV12-3/TRBV12-4
J: TRBJ2-3
CDR3: ASRWVAGGPSDTQY

D: NA
V: TRBV7-9
J: TRBJ2-7
CDR3: ASSSSTVNYEQY

D: TRBD2
V: TRBV29-1
J: TRBJ2-4
CDR3: SVGTPSGRANIQY

D: TRBD1
V: TRBV7-9
J: TRBJ2-1
CDR3: ASSLGDRGRGNEQF

D: NA
V: TRBV2
J: TRBJ2-2
CDR3: ASSDLSGGRGELF

D: TRBD1
V: TRBV2
J: TRBJ1-3
CDR3: ASSGQGVSGNTIY

D: TRBD1
V: TRBV18
J: TRBJ1-1
CDR3: ASSPNVGQGIMNTEAF

D: TRBD2
V: TRBV12-5
J: TRBJ2-1
CDR3: ASGFLIAGSSYNEQF

D: NA
V: TRBV10-1
J: TRBJ2-1
CDR3: ASSGSEGNYNEQF

D: TRBD1
V: TRBV5-1
J: TRBJ2-3
CDR3: ASSLIGQGAADTQY

D: NA
V: TRBV6-6
J: TRBJ1-1
CDR3: ASSMGLAEAF

D: NA
V: TRBV5-1
J: TRBJ1-1
CDR3: ASSFNEACLKQNTEAF

D: NA
V: TRBV12-3/TRBV12-4
J: TRBJ1-2
CDR3: ASSLAGRGYGYT

D: NA
V: TRBV20-1
J: TRBJ2-5
CDR3: SAPRRGQGETQY

D: TRBD2
V: TRBV4-1
J: TRBJ2-3
CDR3: ASSRPSQRGGSDTQY

D: NA
V: TRBV29-1
J: TRBJ1-5
CDR3: SVVDGNQPQH

D: TRBD1
V: TRBV7-9
J: TRBJ2-1
CDR3: ASSLRTPTRGQGGEQF

D: NA
V: TRBV18
J: TRBJ2-7
CDR3: ASSPLPGTGFMEQY

D: TRBD2
V: TRBV20-1
J: TRBJ2-1
CDR3: SAATGTSGTVEQF

D: TRBD2
V: TRBV7-2
J: NA
CDR3: ASSLVFVVGGAYEQY

D: NA
V: TRBV6-2/TRBV6-3
J: TRBJ2-1
CDR3: ASSASIQEQF

D: NA
V: TRBV27
J: TRBJ2-1
CDR3: ASSQSPGAVEQF

D: TRBD1
V: TRBV4-3
J: TRBJ2-4
CDR3: ASSQVPGQGDIQY

D: NA
V: TRBV27
J: TRBJ1-2
CDR3: ASSAGTNYGYT

D: TRBD2
V: TRBV29-1
J: TRBJ2-5
CDR3: SVHRSGGVPETQY

D: NA
V: TRBV28
J: TRBJ1-4
CDR3: AAPKEQGSEKLF

D: NA
V: TRBV12-3/TRBV12-4
J: TRBJ1-1
CDR3: ASSYFNAEAF

D: TRBD2
V: TRBV5-1
J: TRBJ2-5
CDR3: ASETGTSGREQY

D: NA
V: TRBV11-2
J: TRBJ2-1
CDR3: ASSSLARIREQF

D: TRBD1
V: TRBV9
J: TRBJ2-5
CDR3: ASSVDPGGGETQY

D: TRBD1
V: TRBV28
J: TRBJ2-5
CDR3: ASSLYDRGPSSQETQY

D: TRBD1
V: TRBV12-3/TRBV12-4
J: TRBJ1-4
CDR3: ASRNTGGLSEKLF

D: TRBD1
V: TRBV24-1
J: TRBJ2-4
CDR3: ATSDRGYFQY

D: TRBD1
V: TRBV11-2
J: TRBJ2-7
CDR3: ASSPQRTGTYEQY

D: NA
V: TRBV29-1
J: TRBJ1-1
CDR3: SVKTGANTEAF

D: NA
V: TRBV20-1
J: TRBJ1-5
CDR3: SARDRRVGGNQPQH

D: NA
V: TRBV20-1
J: TRBJ2-7
CDR3: SARDPFTYEQY

D: TRBD1
V: TRBV7-9
J: TRBJ1-1
CDR3: ASSSSQGDVAEAF

D: TRBD2
V: TRBV7-2
J: TRBJ2-7
CDR3: ASSTSGLAYEQY

D: NA
V: TRBV29-1
J: TRBJ2-6
CDR3: SVVDGINVRT

D: NA
V: TRBV28
J: TRBJ1-6
CDR3: ASTPDSFYNSPLH

D: NA
V: TRBV3-1
J: TRBJ2-7
CDR3: ASSQAGAKTYEQY

D: NA
V: TRBV7-2
J: TRBJ1-1
CDR3: ASSNGRGPNTEAF